Detailed here is one T cell receptor beta chain. The record originates from a study of early T cells in non-severe SARS-CoV-2 infection. Looking at the study overall: Sequencing of unsorted whole blood was done on bulk RNA, leaving chains unpaired.

In the library, individual cDNA molecules carried attached unique molecular identifiers. TCRdb passed the 5' RACE reads through MiXCR, listing each CDR3 protein once. The repertoire includes over 70,000 distinct CDR3 sequences, approximately 14% of them detected once, and about 6.7% sits in the top ten. The CDR3 is 17 residues long. The germline V gene has CDR1 GTSNPN and CDR2 SVGIG (reference sequence). The germline V and J ends were trimmed by 3 bases and 0 bases, with 18 bases remaining between them. This sequence originates from an adult who was a healthcare worker with PCR-confirmed SARS-CoV-2 infection or an uninfected control (not recorded which). Source material: whole blood. This chain connects TRBV30 to TRBJ2-1, with D unresolved. The CDR3 is CAWSLNLLTHSYNEQFF. The CDR3 nucleotides are TGTGCCTGGAGCCTCAACCTCCTAACCCACTCCTACAATGAGCAGTTCTTC.